Listed here are 9 T cell receptor beta chains from one sample, sequenced in a study of T cell responses to AZD1222 COVID-19 vaccine. Only in-frame clones appear in the TCRdb table, and some are missing; sequencing was by immunoSEQ multiplex PCR. The sample has roughly 80,000 clones, around nine tenths seen once. The sequencing used peripheral blood, collected on day 0 of MenACWY control vaccination. The source of these receptors is an adult in good health.

This rearrangement joins TRBV3-1 (or the pseudogene TRBV3-2) to TRBJ1-5, with TRBD1 identical over 7 bases. Germline-derived CDR1 and CDR2 are LGHDT and YNNKEL (reference sequence). This CDR3 spans 15 amino acids. Unmatched junction bases numbered 8, after V lost 5 bases and J lost 4 bases. The CDR3 bases are TGTGCCAGCAGCTTCGGGACAGAGATAAATCAGCCCCAGCATTTT. Its protein is CASSFGTEINQPQHF.

The V gene is TRBV19, the J gene TRBJ2-7, with D unresolved. This CDR3 is built from 12 residues. Germline V gene data show CDR1 as LNHDA and CDR2 as SQIVND (reference sequence). Between the trimmed V and J ends, which lost 4 bases and 7 bases, there was a span of 11 bases. This CDR3 is CASSNQPWEQYF. CDR3 nucleotide sequence: TGTGCCAGTAGTAACCAGCCGTGGGAGCAGTACTTC. The complete variable domain, with remaining parts taken from reference TRBV19 and TRBJ2-7, reads DGGITQSPKYLFRKEGQNVTLSCEQNLNHDAMYWYRQDPGQGLRLIYYSQIVNDFQKGDIAEGYSVSREKKESFPLTVTSAQKNPTAFYLCASSNQPWEQYFGPGTRLTVT.

This clone showed up just a few times. Other DNA variants within this sample encode the same CDR3. The chain combines TRBV12-5 with TRBJ2-7; D is undetermined. Germline loops: CDR1 LGHNT, CDR2 FRNRAP. This CDR3 region has 11 residues. The V and J ends lost 6 bases and 3 bases respectively, with 6 bases between them. The CDR3 region is CASGTGYEQYF. CDR3 coding DNA: TGTGCTAGTGGCACCGGCTACGAGCAGTACTTC.

This chain uses TRBV6-5 with TRBJ2-7; D possibly uses TRBD1 or TRBD2 (5 bases each). V gave up 0 bases and J gave up 2 bases, with 14 bases separating them. The V gene's germline CDR1 is MNHEY and CDR2 SVGAGI. The CDR3 length is 16 residues. The CDR3 nucleotides are TGTGCCAGCAGTTACTCCGGGGCCACGGATCCCTACGAGCAGTACTTC. Its translation is CASSYSGATDPYEQYF.

The gene calls are TRBV19 and TRBJ1-2; D is unresolved. This CDR3 contains 15 residues. Germline CDR1 LNHDA, CDR2 SQIVND (reference sequence). With 5 bases removed from V and 3 bases from J, the gap between germline ends came to 16 bases. In DNA, the CDR3 is TGTGCCAGTAGTCCTAGACCCCACGCTTACTATGGCTACACCTTC. It is translated as CASSPRPHAYYGYTF.

This chain joins TRBV19 and TRBJ1-6; 10 bases fit TRBD1. V trimming: 5 bases; J trimming: 10 bases; junction bases outside the gene matches: 8. CDR1 and CDR2 (germline): LNHDA, SQIVND (reference sequence). This CDR3 contains 15 residues. The CDR3 reads CASSPPDRGGSPLHF. The CDR3 nucleotides are TGTGCCAGTAGTCCCCCGGACAGGGGGGGATCACCCCTCCACTTT.

The rearrangement joins TRBV15 to TRBJ2-2; D gene ambiguous. V was shortened by 0 bases and J by 3 bases, with 17 bases between the two germline ends. The germline gives CDR1 LNHNV, CDR2 YYDKDF (reference sequence). This CDR3 is built from 18 residues. This CDR3 is CATSRDTTLSLHTGELFF. In DNA form, the CDR3 reads TGTGCCACCAGCAGAGACACTACTCTTAGTCTTCACACCGGGGAGCTGTTTTTT. Looking up the rest from reference TRBV15 and TRBJ2-2 gives the full variable domain: DAMVIQNPRYQVTQFGKPVTLSCSQTLNHNVMYWYQQKSSQAPKLLFHYYDKDFNNEADTPDNFQSRRPNTSFCFLDIRSPGLGDTAMYLCATSRDTTLSLHTGELFFGEGSRLTVL.

J is TRBJ2-1 and V is TRBV7-3; tentative D call: TRBD2 (5 bases). V lost 0 bases and J lost 5, with 20 bases in between. Germline V gene lookup returns CDR1 SGHTA and CDR2 FQGTGA. The CDR3 has 18 residues. The CDR3 is CASSLTHLGTSGDNEQFF. CDR3 coding DNA: TGTGCCAGCAGCTTAACCCACCTCGGCACTAGTGGCGACAATGAGCAGTTCTTC.

This chain links TRBV27 with TRBJ2-3; TRBD2 matches 9 bases. The CDR3 covers 15 residues. Looked up from germline, CDR1 is MNHEY and CDR2 is SMNVEV (reference sequence). J lost 6 bases, V lost 5 bases, and 9 bases had no gene match. The CDR3 DNA follows: TGTGCCAGCAGTCTCCTAGCGGGACGGGTTGATACGCAGTATTTT. This sequence encodes CASSLLAGRVDTQYF.